This T cell receptor beta chain was captured by sequencing in a study of T cells expressing NK-cell markers. One entry per CDR3 protein, without DNA, is what TCRdb gives after re-calling the 5' RACE reads. The sample features approximately 420,000 distinct CDR3 sequences, with approximately 11% in its top ten. The CDR3 spans 16 residues. The source material was blood T cells: a sorted CD56 or NKG2C T cell subset, CD4+ or CD8+ T cells, or bulk PBMC T cells (not recorded which). This receptor was taken from a woman aged 45-65 years in good health. The V call is TRBV12-3 or TRBV12-4, the J call TRBJ2-7; there is no DNA to check the TCRdb D call of TRBD1. CDR3 sequence reads: CASSLGRGTSSYEQYF.